This T cell receptor (beta chain) was captured in a study of cytomegalovirus exposure and HLA in healthy donors. The CDR3 spans 12 residues. V shed 3 bases and J shed 4 bases, with 7 bases lying between them. Germline CDR1 SGDLS, CDR2 YYNGEE. Primers: 60 Vbeta forward and 13 Jbeta reverse. Libraries were prepared by immunoSEQ multiplex PCR; TCRdb keeps only in-frame clonotypes and omits some of them. The sample records around 140,000 clones, about three quarters being singletons. This TCR derives from a woman younger than 30 in good health and CMV-seronegative. The rearrangement joins TRBV9 to TRBJ1-1; D gene unclear. Sample: PBMCs. DNA for the CDR3: TGTGCCAGCAGCGCCGGAGGCACTGAAGCTTTCTTT. Protein product: CASSAGGTEAFF. Combining the CDR3 with reference TRBV9 and TRBJ1-1 gives the whole variable domain DSGVTQTPKHLITATGQRVTLRCSPRSGDLSVYWYQQSLDQGLQFLIQYYNGEERAKGNILERFSAQQFPDLHSELNLSSLELGDSALYFCASSAGGTEAFFGQGTRLTVV.